This is a list of T cell receptor beta chains from one sample in a study of shared clonotypes between healthy human individuals. The data were produced by immunoSEQ multiplex PCR, yet TCRdb's version contains in-frame clones alone and is incomplete. The table shows roughly 570,000 clones, with 98% occurring only once. Sequencing was carried out using naive CD8+ T cells sorted from blood. The receptors were gathered from a man younger than 40 in good health. Each CDR3 is given with its conserved first and last residue. The D gene is left open where the match is weak.

CASSHARIRTKTKSGELFF | TRBJ2-2 | NA | TRBV28
CASSYGTGLETQYF | TRBJ2-5 | TRBD1 | TRBV13
CASSPDSWNQPQHF | TRBJ1-5 | NA | TRBV7-2
CASSVDRGYQETQYF | TRBJ2-5 | NA | TRBV9
CASSSRVTEAFF | TRBJ1-1 | NA | TRBV7-8
CASNRDRVTEAFF | TRBJ1-1 | TRBD1 | TRBV28
CASSSVPEGDTDTQYF | TRBJ2-3 | NA | TRBV7-3
CSVVGESGWAYAFF | TRBJ1-1 | NA | TRBV29-1
CASSSPNRDNEQFF | TRBJ2-1 | NA | TRBV11-2
CASSQSRGGKDEQFF | TRBJ2-1 | NA | TRBV16
CASSFFPGNEQFF | TRBJ2-1 | NA | TRBV27
CASSSRLLGDFDNEQFF | TRBJ2-1 | NA | TRBV9
CASSQEWDQPQHF | TRBJ1-5 | NA | TRBV4-3
CASTRTGTSEQYF | TRBJ2-7 | TRBD1 | TRBV7-6
CASGRGAGELFF | TRBJ2-2 | NA | TRBV25-1
CASIREGIYEQYF | TRBJ2-7 | NA | TRBV30
CASSSDGQGSYEQYF | TRBJ2-7 | NA | TRBV13
CASSLESGRTSTDTQYF | TRBJ2-3 | TRBD2 | TRBV7-9
CASSLGPEQYF | TRBJ2-7 | NA | TRBV11-2
CASSVSNGQPGIYNEQFF | TRBJ2-1 | NA | TRBV7-9
CASSTDAGMGYEQYF | TRBJ2-7 | NA | TRBV7-6
CASSAAGNSYEQYF | TRBJ2-7 | NA | TRBV7-9
CASSPTLDRGSYGYTF | TRBJ1-2 | TRBD1 | TRBV28
CASSTLGGEETQYF | TRBJ2-5 | NA | TRBV27
CSVPDSTGIPEAFF | TRBJ1-1 | NA | TRBV29-1
CASSLPGTEKLFF | TRBJ1-4 | NA | TRBV5-1
CATSSFSRETQYF | TRBJ2-5 | NA | TRBV15
CASSLVLGTKREQYF | TRBJ2-7 | NA | TRBV7-2
CASSLGGRPYEQYF | TRBJ2-7 | NA | TRBV27
CSAWTLQETQYF | TRBJ2-5 | NA | TRBV29-1
CSVELFEETQYF | TRBJ2-5 | NA | TRBV29-1
CASTGGLAAITGELFF | TRBJ2-2 | TRBD2 | TRBV7-9
CASSLAAAYEQYF | TRBJ2-7 | NA | TRBV5-6
CASSPGLSFPDTQYF | TRBJ2-3 | NA | TRBV5-5
CATRRMKNTEAFF | TRBJ1-1 | NA | TRBV27